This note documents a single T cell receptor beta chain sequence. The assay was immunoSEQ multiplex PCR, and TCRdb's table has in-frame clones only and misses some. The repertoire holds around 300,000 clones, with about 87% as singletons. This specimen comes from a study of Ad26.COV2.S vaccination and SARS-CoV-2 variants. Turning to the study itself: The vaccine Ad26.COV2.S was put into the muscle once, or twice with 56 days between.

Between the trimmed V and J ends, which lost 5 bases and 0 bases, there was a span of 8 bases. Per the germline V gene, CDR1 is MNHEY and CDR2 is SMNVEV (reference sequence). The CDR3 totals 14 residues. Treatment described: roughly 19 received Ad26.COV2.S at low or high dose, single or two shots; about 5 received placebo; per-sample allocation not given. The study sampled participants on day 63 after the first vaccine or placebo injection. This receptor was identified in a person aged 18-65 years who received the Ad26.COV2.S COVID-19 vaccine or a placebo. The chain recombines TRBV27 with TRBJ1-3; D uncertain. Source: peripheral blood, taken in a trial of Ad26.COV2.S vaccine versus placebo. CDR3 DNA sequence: TGTGCCAGCAGTGTACGCCGCTCTGGAAACACCATATATTTT. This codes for CASSVRRSGNTIYF.